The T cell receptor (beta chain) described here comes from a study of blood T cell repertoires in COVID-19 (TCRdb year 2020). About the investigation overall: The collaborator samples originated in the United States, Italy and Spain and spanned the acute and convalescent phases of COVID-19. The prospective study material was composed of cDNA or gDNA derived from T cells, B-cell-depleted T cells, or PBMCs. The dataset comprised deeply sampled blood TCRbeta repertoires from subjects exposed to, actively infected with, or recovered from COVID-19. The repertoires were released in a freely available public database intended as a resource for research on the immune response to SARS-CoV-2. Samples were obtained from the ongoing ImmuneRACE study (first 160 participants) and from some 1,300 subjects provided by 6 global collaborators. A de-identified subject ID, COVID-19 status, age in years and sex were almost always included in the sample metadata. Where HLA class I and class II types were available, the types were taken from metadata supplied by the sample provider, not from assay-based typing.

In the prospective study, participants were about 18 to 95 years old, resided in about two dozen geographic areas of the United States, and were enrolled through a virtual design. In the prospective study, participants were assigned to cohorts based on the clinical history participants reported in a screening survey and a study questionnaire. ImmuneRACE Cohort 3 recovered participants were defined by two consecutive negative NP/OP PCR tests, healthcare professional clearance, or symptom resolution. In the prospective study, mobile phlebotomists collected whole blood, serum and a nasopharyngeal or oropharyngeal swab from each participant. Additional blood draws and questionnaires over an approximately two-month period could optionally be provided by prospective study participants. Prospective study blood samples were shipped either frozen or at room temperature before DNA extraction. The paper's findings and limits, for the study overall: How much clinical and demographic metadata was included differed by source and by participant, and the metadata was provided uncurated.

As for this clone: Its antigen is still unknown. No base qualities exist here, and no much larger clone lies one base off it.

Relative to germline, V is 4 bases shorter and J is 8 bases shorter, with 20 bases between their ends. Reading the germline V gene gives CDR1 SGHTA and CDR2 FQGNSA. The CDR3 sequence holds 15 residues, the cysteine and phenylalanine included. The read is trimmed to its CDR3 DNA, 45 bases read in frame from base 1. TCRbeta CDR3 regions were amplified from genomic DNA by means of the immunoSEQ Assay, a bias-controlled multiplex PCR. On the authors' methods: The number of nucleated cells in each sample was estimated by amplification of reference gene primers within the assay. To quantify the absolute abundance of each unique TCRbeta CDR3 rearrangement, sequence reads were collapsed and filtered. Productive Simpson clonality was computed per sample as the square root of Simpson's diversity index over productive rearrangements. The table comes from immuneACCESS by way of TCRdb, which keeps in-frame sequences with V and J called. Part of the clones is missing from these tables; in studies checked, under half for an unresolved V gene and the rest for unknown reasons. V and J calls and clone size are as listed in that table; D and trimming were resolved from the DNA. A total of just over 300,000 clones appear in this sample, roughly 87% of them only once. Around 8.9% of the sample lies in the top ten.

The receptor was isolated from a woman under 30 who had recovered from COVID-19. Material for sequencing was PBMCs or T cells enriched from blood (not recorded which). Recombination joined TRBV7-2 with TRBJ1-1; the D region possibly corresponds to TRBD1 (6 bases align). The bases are TGTGCCAGCAGCTACTCGAGCGGGGGGCGGTGGGAAGCTTTCTTT. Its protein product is CASSYSSGGRWEAFF.